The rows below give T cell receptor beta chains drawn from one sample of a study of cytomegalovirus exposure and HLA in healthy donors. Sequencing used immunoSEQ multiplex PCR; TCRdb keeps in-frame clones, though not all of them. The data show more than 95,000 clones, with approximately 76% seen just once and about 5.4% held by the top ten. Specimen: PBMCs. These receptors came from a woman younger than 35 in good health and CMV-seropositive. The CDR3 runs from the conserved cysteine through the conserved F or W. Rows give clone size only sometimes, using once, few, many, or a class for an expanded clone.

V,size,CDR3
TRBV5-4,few,CASSLQGVEAFF
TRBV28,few,CASSLEGGTGELFF
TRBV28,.,CASSTGVGRSYNSPLHF
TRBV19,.,CASSIGGSSDTQYF
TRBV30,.,CAWSGTDTQYF
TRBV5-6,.,CASSFGQSNQPQHF
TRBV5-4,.,CASSPEDRESQPQHF
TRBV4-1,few,CASSQDGEGYEQFF
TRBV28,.,CASSFTGTGDDEQYF
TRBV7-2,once,CASTYGGVETEAFF
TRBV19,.,CASSILGTANEKLFF
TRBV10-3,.,CAISSSGSSYNEQFF
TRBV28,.,CASMYSTEAFF
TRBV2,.,CASIILRDYSQETQYF
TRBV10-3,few,CAISDPSGLQAFF
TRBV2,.,CASSEEAGNYGYTF
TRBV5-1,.,CASSWDRANTEAFF
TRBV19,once,CARSRGKDF
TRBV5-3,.,CARRSGLCYNEQFF
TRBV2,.,CASKGGLAGAYEQYF
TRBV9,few,CASSVEGQGGEKLFF
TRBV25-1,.,CASSEYRGEGNYGYTF
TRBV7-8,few,CASSLGSGRSHEQFF
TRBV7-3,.,CASSLRDIGTDTQYF
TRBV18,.,CASSPQEAGAEAFF
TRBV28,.,CASISAGHEQYF
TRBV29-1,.,CSVEPQGGTIYF